This record looks at one T cell receptor beta chain sequence and its context. Its target is not known. The table came from immunoSEQ multiplex PCR; TCRdb's copy has only in-frame clones and leaves some out. The sample carries about 40,000 clones, approximately 90% recorded once. The record originates from a study of a mutant IDH1 vaccine in newly diagnosed glioma. Regarding time point: week 5, during vaccination. Vaccination used 300 ug of mutant IDH1 20-mer peptide per dose, with topical imiquimod. Looked up from germline, CDR1 is MGHRA and CDR2 is YSYEKL. The germline V and J ends were trimmed by 0 bases and 9 bases, with 9 bases remaining between them. The CDR3 loop spans 13 amino acids.

The chain links TRBV4-1 to TRBJ2-1; perhaps TRBD2 as D (6 bases). The sample was PBMCs, taken from a glioma patient whose treatment included an IDH1 peptide vaccine. The TCR originated in a man in his fifties or sixties with glioma. The CDR3 DNA sequence: TGCGCCAGCAGCCAAGAGAGGGGAGGTGAGCAGTTCTTC. Encoded protein: CASSQERGGEQFF.